This T cell receptor beta chain was found in a study of CD8+ T cells in alopecia areata. About the study: Recipients were roughly 7-11-week-old female C3H/HeJ mice grafted with skin from roughly 6-13-month-old C3H/HeJ donors with spontaneous alopecia. Study-level findings and limits: Patients shared TCRs less clearly than mice did, possibly for HLA-related reasons. Researchers report lesional scalp, most notably alopecia totalis/universalis, outstripped normal scalp in clonality.

It was cDNA, reverse transcribed from extracted RNA, that served as the sequencing template. TCRdb's copy holds only in-frame clones and misses some; the assay was immunoSEQ multiplex PCR. The specimen has around 300,000 clones, none found just once. With 0 bases removed from V and 4 bases from J, the gap between germline ends came to 12 bases. The CDR3 runs to 15 residues. Germline assignment: CDR1 LGHNA and CDR2 YNLKQL (reference sequence). The study sorted pooled cutaneous lymph node cells by CD4, CD8alpha, NKG2D, NKG2ACE and other markers. This clone was seen a few times. Antigen unknown. Mouse germline and gene names are used. The read is 4 residues too short to cover the CDR3 end, so that end is filled in from the germline J gene.

Material: CD4+ T cells sorted from a lymph node. The chain carries TRBV5 and TRBJ1-2; the D is unclear. This receptor was taken from a C3H/HeJ mouse with alopecia areata. MHC haplotype here: H2-k. The CDR3 sequence is CASSQDAGEGSDYTF. CDR3 DNA (partial): TGTGCCAGCAGCCAAGACGCGGGTGAGGGCTCC.